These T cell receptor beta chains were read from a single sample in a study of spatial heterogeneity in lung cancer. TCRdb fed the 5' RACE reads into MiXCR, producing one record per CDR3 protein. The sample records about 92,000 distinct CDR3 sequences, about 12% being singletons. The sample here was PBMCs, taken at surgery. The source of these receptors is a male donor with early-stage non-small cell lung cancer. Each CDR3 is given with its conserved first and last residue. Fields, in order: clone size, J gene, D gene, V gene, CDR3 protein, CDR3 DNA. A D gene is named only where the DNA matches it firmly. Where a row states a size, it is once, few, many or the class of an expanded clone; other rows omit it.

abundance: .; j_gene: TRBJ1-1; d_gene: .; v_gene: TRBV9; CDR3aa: CASSVEAGAEAFF; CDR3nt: TGTGCCAGCAGCGTAGAAGCCGGGGCAGAAGCTTTCTTT
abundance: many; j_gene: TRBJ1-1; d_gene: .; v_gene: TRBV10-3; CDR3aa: CAITTEYHPEAFF; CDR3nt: TGTGCCATAACCACGGAATACCACCCTGAAGCTTTCTTT
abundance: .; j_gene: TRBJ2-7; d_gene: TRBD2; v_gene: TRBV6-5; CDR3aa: CASTSPGGYEQYF; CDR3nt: TGTGCCAGCACCTCTCCGGGGGGGTACGAGCAGTACTTC
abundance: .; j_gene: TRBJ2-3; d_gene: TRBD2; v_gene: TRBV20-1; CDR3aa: CSATRRLGLAGDTDTQYF; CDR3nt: TGCAGTGCTACACGCCGTCTGGGACTAGCGGGGGACACAGATACGCAGTATTTT
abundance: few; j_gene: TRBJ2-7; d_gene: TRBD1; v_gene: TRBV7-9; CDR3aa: CASSFNRGEYF; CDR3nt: TGTGCCAGCAGCTTCAACAGGGGGGAGTACTTC
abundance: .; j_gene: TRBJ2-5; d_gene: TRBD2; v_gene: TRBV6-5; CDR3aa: CASSSPGLAGDETQYF; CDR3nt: TGTGCCAGCAGTTCCCCGGGACTAGCGGGGGATGAGACCCAGTACTTC
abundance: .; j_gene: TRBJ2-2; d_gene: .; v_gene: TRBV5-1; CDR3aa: CASSLLQNTGELFF; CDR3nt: TGCGCCAGCAGCTTGCTCCAGAACACCGGGGAGCTGTTTTTT
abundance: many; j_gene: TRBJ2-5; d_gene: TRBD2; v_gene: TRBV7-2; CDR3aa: CASTRPGGPEETQYF; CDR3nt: TGTGCCAGCACCCGCCCGGGGGGGCCGGAAGAGACCCAGTACTTC
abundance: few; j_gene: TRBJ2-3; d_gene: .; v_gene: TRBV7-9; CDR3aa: CASSFVSTEDTDTQYF; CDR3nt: TGTGCCAGCAGCTTCGTTTCGACTGAAGACACAGATACGCAGTATTTT
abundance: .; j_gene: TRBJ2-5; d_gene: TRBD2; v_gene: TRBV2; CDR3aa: CASNQRTSGLQETQYF; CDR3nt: TGTGCCAGCAACCAACGAACTAGCGGGCTACAAGAGACCCAGTACTTC